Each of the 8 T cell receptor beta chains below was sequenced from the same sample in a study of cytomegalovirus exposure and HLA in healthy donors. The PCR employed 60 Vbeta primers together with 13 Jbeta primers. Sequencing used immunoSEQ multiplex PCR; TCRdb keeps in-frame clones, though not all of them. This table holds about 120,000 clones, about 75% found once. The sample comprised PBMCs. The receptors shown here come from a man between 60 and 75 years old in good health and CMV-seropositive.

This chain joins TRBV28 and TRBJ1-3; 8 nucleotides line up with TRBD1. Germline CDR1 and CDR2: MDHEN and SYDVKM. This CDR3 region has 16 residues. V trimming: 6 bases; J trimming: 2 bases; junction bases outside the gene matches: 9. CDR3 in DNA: TGTGCCAGCAGCCAGGACCGGGACAGGCCTGGAAACACCATATATTTT. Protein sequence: CASSQDRDRPGNTIYF.

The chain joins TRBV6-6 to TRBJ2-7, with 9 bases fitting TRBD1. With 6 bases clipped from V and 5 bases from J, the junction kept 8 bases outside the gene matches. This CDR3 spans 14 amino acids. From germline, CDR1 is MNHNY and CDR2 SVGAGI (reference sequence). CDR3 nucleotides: TGTGCCAGCAGCCTCCTGGGACAGGGTGACGAGCAGTACTTC. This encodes CASSLLGQGDEQYF.

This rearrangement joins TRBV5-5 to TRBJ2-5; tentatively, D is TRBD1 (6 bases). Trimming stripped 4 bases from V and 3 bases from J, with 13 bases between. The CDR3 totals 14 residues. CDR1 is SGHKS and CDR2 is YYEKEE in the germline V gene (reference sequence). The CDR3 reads CASSPGGSKETQYF. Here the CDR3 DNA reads TGTGCCAGCAGCCCTGGGGGCAGTAAAGAGACCCAGTACTTC. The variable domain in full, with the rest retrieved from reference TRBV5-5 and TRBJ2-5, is DAGVTQSPTHLIKTRGQQVTLRCSPISGHKSVSWYQQVLGQGPQFIFQYYEKEERGRGNFPDRFSARQFPNYSSELNVNALLLGDSALYLCASSPGGSKETQYFGPGTRLLVL.

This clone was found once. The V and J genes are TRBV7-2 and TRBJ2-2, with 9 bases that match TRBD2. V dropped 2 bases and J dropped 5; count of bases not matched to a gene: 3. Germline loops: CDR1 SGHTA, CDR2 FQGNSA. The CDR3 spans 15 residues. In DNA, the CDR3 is TGTGCCAGCAGCTTACCAGCGGGAGGAACCGGGGAGCTGTTTTTT. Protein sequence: CASSLPAGGTGELFF.

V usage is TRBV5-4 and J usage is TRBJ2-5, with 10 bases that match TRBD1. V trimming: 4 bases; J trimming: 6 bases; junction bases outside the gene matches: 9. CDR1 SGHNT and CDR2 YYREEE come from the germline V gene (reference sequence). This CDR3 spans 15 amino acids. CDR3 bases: TGTGCCAGCAGCGTTAACAGACAGGGGGCGAAGACCCAGTACTTC. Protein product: CASSVNRQGAKTQYF.

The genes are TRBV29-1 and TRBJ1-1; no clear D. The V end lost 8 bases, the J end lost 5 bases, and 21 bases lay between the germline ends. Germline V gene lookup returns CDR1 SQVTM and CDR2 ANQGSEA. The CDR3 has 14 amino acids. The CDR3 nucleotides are TGCAGCCTCCTTCGGGGAGGAAAAGGGACTGAAGCTTTCTTT. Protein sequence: CSLLRGGKGTEAFF.

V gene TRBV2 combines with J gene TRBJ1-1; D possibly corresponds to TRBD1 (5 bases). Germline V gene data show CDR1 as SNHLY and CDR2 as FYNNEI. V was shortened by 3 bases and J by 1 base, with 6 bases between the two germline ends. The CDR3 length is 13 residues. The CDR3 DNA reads TGTGCCAGCAGTGACAGGGAGAACACTGAAGCTTTCTTT. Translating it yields CASSDRENTEAFF.

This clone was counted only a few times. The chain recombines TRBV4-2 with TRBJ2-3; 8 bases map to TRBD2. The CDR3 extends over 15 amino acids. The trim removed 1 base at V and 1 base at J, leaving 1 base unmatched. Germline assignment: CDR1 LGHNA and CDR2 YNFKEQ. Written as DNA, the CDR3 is TGTGCCAGCAGCCAAGTGCGGGGGGGCACAGATACGCAGTATTTT. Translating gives CASSQVRGGTDTQYF.